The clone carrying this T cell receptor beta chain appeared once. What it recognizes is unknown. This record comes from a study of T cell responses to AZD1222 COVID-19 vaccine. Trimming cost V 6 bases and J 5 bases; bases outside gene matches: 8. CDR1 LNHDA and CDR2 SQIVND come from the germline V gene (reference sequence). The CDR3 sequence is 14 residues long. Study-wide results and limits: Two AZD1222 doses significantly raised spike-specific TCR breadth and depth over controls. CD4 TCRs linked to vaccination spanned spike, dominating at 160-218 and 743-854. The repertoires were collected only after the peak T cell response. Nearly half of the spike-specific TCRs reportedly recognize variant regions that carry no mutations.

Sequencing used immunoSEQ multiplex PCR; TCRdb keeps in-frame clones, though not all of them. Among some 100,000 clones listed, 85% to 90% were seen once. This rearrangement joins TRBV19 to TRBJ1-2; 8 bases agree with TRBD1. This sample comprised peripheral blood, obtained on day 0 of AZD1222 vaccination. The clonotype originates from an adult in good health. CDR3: CASSILRTGYGYTF. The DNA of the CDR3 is TGTGCCAGTAGCATCCTCCGGACAGGGTATGGCTACACCTTC. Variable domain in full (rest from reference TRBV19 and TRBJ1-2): DGGITQSPKYLFRKEGQNVTLSCEQNLNHDAMYWYRQDPGQGLRLIYYSQIVNDFQKGDIAEGYSVSREKKESFPLTVTSAQKNPTAFYLCASSILRTGYGYTFGSGTRLTVV.